This note documents a single TCR beta chain sequence. Its target is unknown. The CDR3 does not end in the conserved phenylalanine or tryptophan, so this is likely a read error. The DNA is omitted, as the CDR3 cannot be located on it reliably, and the CDR3 follows TCRdb's listing. This specimen comes from a study of cytotoxic CD8 clonotypes in ibrutinib-treated CLL. As for the study in general: The cohort had about 10 relapsed/refractory and fewer than 16 treatment-naive patients, fewer than 18 IGHV unmutated. Responses: around 25 partial, 2 complete; after median approximately six years, about 15 stayed remitted, 12 progressed. The study's findings and limits: The clonality went up when patients responded to ibrutinib and dropped back toward baseline at progression.

The CDR3 extends over 11 residues, inclusive of both ends. Germline CDR1 DFQATT, CDR2 SNEGSKA (reference sequence). The intended depth for sequencing was 1 in 200,000 to 1 in 1 million T cells. TCRdb's copy holds only in-frame clones and misses some; the assay was immunoSEQ multiplex PCR. The sample yields 23,000 or so clones, roughly 70% seen once. The V and J genes are TRBV20-1 and TRBJ2-7; TRBD1, the table's D call, was not compared with the DNA. The TCR originated in a human donor with chronic lymphocytic leukemia. The starting material was PBMCs, obtained after 24 months of ibrutinib treatment. The CDR3 spells CSASFLGQLVS.